This TCR beta chain was recovered during a study of shared clonotypes between healthy human individuals (dated by TCRdb to about 2020). Study-wide context: The cohort comprised a couple of women and a few men aged 18 to 49 years. For each donor, CD4 naive and CD4 memory were each given three plates, CD8 naive was given two plates, and CD8 memory was given one plate. To estimate repertoire size and how much clonotypes are shared between individuals, the study performed deep sequencing of blood TCR repertoires from 4 to 6 healthy adults. Different laboratories and diverse techniques were used to prepare libraries and sequence TCR repertoires, to increase sequencing depth and limit assay-specific biases. Between about 0.85 and 9.5 billion PBMCs per donor were obtained by leukapheresis. What the study reported, not specific to this receptor: Sampling was restricted to blood, and TCR repertoires in tissue are likely to differ from TCR repertoires in blood. Compared with non-shared clonotypes, the clonotypes found in all four sorted-subset donors had higher generation probabilities. When several donors were compared, the shared fraction of clonotypes was about 5.5% for naive CD4, approximately 3.3% for naive CD8, roughly 2.5% for memory CD4, and 0.4% for memory CD8. The small number of donors limited the genetic and exposure-history diversity represented. Pairwise subsampling led to the expectation that sequencing depth would affect the degree of clonotype sharing among donors. Incomplete sequencing was indicated by rarefaction of sorted-subset datasets, despite the large sequencing depth. Larger estimated clonotype richness was generally found for naive subsets than for memory subsets.

The donors were healthy, HIV-negative adults who had no recently reported acute infections or vaccinations. All donors were Caucasian adults living in Nashville, Tennessee, USA. CD4+ T cells were enriched through magnetic negative selection, after which naive cells were positively selected on CD45RA and the remaining negative fraction served as the memory subset. Blood was obtained by leukapheresis, after which PBMCs were separated by Ficoll-Histopaque density gradient centrifugation and cryopreserved in liquid nitrogen vapor phase. Analytical flow cytometry was used to check the purity and quantity of every magnetically sorted T cell population. Each sorted fraction had its genomic DNA isolated and then quantified by UV absorbance on a Nanodrop 2000c. The V and J ends are trimmed by 0 bases and 2 bases, leaving 7 bases between them. From the cysteine up to the phenylalanine, the CDR3 has a length of 13 residues. The kept DNA is CDR3 alone, 39 bases in frame from the first base. The germline V gene (reference sequence) provides CDR1 GTSNPN and CDR2 SVGIG.

Of note for this clone: Its antigen is unknown. No much larger clone is present one base from it, and per-base qualities are unavailable. The sample contains more than one DNA sequence encoding this CDR3.

Using the deep immunoSEQ assay, TCR CDR3 regions were amplified from genomic DNA by multiplex PCR. For each cell subset, the extracted genomic DNA was distributed evenly across all wells of several immunoSEQ 96-well plates, and each plate served as one replicate. For sorted subsets, approximately 210 ng of genomic DNA, equivalent to some 30,000 T cell genomes, went into each replicate PCR. Purified libraries were measured with a Qubit 3.0 fluorometer, size-checked on a Bioanalyzer 2100, and measured again with the KAPA Library Quantification kit. Every immunoSEQ 96-well plate was sequenced on a dedicated single-read 150-cycle Illumina NextSeq 550 flow cell. Per the authors' processing: Because the immunoSEQ output held only junctional sequences and lacked quality scores, the filtering could not match the filtering applied to full-length reads. Sequences were annotated with PyIR, a Python wrapper for IgBLAST v1.9, using IMGT germline references to assign V/J genes and CDR3. Reads were filtered out if the reads had weak V/J assignments (E-value above 1e-6), no CDR3, stop codons, out-of-frame junctions, or ambiguous translated residues. A V3J clonotype was defined by an identical inferred V gene, J gene, and CDR3 amino acid sequence. Percentage overlap between repertoires was calculated by dividing the number of shared unique clonotypes by the size of the smaller repertoire. Three approaches were used to assess repertoire richness: RTK rarefaction, the Chao1 estimator, and Recon v2.1 estimates of unobserved clonotypes. Generation probabilities were computed with OLGA for all TCRbeta clonotypes obtained by the gDNA method from several donors. The source is immuneACCESS, and TCRdb retained only in-frame sequences with V and J called. Part of the clones is not carried over; for the studies checked, unresolved V genes explain less than half of this, and the remainder is unexplained. V, J and clone size are those of that table, while D and trimming were read from the DNA. This sample lists around 2,000,000 clones; roughly 95% were detected once. About 0.13% of the sample rests with the top ten.

The sequenced sample was naive CD4+ T cells sorted from blood. This specimen's cell subset or site label, per the study, means: CD45RA+ positively selected. This TCR derives from a man younger than 35 in good health. This chain joins TRBV30 to TRBJ1-2; the D gene identity is not certain. The DNA sequence is TGTGCCTGGAGTGTGGTCAGAAACTATGGCTACACCTTC. This sequence encodes CAWSVVRNYGYTF.